The clone carrying this TCR beta chain appeared once. This entry is derived from a study of blood T cell repertoires in COVID-19. Study background: The study drew acute and convalescent COVID-19 samples from the United States, Italy and Spain. T cells, B-cell-depleted T cells, or PBMCs supplied cDNA or gDNA.

This CDR3 contains 13 residues. The germline V gene encodes CDR1 MRHNA and CDR2 SNTAGT. The V gene end was trimmed by 6 bases and the J gene end by 4 bases; junction bases not matched to a gene: 4. In the study's own analysis: Quantification of nucleated cells was approximated via reference gene primer amplification. Only in-frame clones appear in the TCRdb table, and some are missing; sequencing was by immunoSEQ multiplex PCR. That table supplies the V and J calls and clone size; D and trimming were determined from the DNA. This table has over 45,000 clones, around 86% appearing once. This clonotype was obtained from an elderly woman with acute or convalescent COVID-19. The sample comprised peripheral blood. The chain is built from TRBV6-4 and TRBJ1-1; 8 nucleotides line up with TRBD1. CDR3 sequence: CASSRDRGTEAFF. CDR3 coding DNA: TGTGCCAGCAGCCGAGACAGGGGCACTGAAGCTTTCTTT.